A selection of T cell receptor beta chains follows, all from one sample in a study of T cells after yellow fever vaccination. Using its own MiXCR run on the 5' RACE reads, TCRdb lists one record per CDR3 protein. This sample has tens of thousands of distinct CDR3 sequences, with around 7% found just once. Sequenced material: CD8+ T cells sorted from PBMCs, taken about 5 days after the first yellow fever vaccination. The receptor set was obtained from a man younger than 30 who received the YFV17D yellow fever vaccine. The CDR3 runs from the conserved cysteine through the conserved F or W. D genes are given only for firm matches. Only part of the rows carry a size: once, few, many, or a class if the clone is expanded.

v_call	d_call	clone_size	j_call	cdr3_nt	cdr3_aa
TRBV12-5	NA	many	TRBJ2-7	TGTGCTAGTGGTTTGTACAAGACAGGGAGGTACGAGCAGTACTTC	CASGLYKTGRYEQYF
TRBV7-9	TRBD1	few	TRBJ2-4	TGTGCCAGCAGCCCGAGGGACAGGGAGGGCATTCAGTACTTC	CASSPRDREGIQYF
TRBV10-3	TRBD2	NA	TRBJ2-3	TGTGCCATCAGTGACCCAAGCGGGGCTAGCACAGATACGCAGTATTTT	CAISDPSGASTDTQYF
TRBV5-4	TRBD2	few	TRBJ2-3	TGTGCCAGCAGCTTTTCCGGGGGGGCCACAGATACGCAGTATTTT	CASSFSGGATDTQYF
TRBV20-1	NA	many	TRBJ1-1	TGCAGTGCATGGAGGGGGAACACTGAAGCTTTCTTT	CSAWRGNTEAFF
TRBV20-1	TRBD2	many	TRBJ2-3	TGCAGTGCTGGACTTGGGGCGGGGGGACACAATACGCAGTATTTT	CSAGLGAGGHNTQYF
TRBV4-1	TRBD1	NA	TRBJ2-4	TGCGCCAGCAGCCAAGGGGCAGGGGGTCGAAACATTCAGTACTTC	CASSQGAGGRNIQYF
TRBV5-1	TRBD1	many	TRBJ2-7	TGCGCCAGCAGCCGGACCGGGACAGTTTGGGAGCAGTACTTC	CASSRTGTVWEQYF
TRBV6-2/TRBV6-3	NA	NA	TRBJ2-7	TGTCCCAGCAGTTCCGCCTACGAGCAGTACTTC	CPSSSAYEQYF
TRBV2	NA	many	TRBJ1-2	TGTGCCAGCAGTGAAGTCCTGGAGACATATTATGGCTACACCTTC	CASSEVLETYYGYTF
TRBV7-2	TRBD2	NA	TRBJ2-7	TGTGCCAGCAGGACTAGCCCGCTCCCCTCCTACGAGCAGTACTTC	CASRTSPLPSYEQYF
TRBV6-6	NA	few	TRBJ2-2	TGTGCCAGCGCCAGTAACACCGGGGAGCTGTTTTTT	CASASNTGELFF
TRBV5-1	NA	few	TRBJ2-5	TGCGCCAGCAGCCCGGCTGGGGGTTTGGAGACCCAGTACTTC	CASSPAGGLETQYF
TRBV7-6	TRBD1	few	TRBJ2-5	TGTGCCAGCAGCTTATCGGCAGGGGGTGAGACCCAGTACTTC	CASSLSAGGETQYF
TRBV6-2/TRBV6-3	NA	NA	TRBJ1-5	TGTGCCAGCAGTTACTCATGGAGGGGGAATCAGCCCCAGCATTTT	CASSYSWRGNQPQHF
TRBV14	NA	few	TRBJ2-5	TGTGCCAGCAGCCAAGTGCGGCAGGCCCTAGGAGAGACCCAGTACTTC	CASSQVRQALGETQYF
TRBV6-1	NA	many	TRBJ2-1	TGTGCCAGCAGTGAGAGAGGGGGGTACTACAATGAGCAGTTCTTC	CASSERGGYYNEQFF
TRBV7-9	NA	few	TRBJ2-6	TGTGCCAGCAGCTTAGATCGGGGCGGTGGGGCCAACGTCCTGACTTTC	CASSLDRGGGANVLTF
TRBV21-1	NA	few	TRBJ1-4	TGTGCCAGCAAAACCGACATGGGTGAAAAACTGTTTTTT	CASKTDMGEKLFF
TRBV6-2/TRBV6-3	NA	few	TRBJ2-7	TGTGCCAGCAGTTACGGTTTATACGAGCAGTACTTC	CASSYGLYEQYF
TRBV4-2	TRBD2	NA	TRBJ2-7	TGTGCCAGCAGCCACCGGACTAGCGGGGACTACGAGCAGTACTTC	CASSHRTSGDYEQYF
TRBV12-3/TRBV12-4	NA	many	TRBJ1-1	TGTGCCAGCAGTTTATCGGGAGGGCTGCACACTGAAGCTTTCTTT	CASSLSGGLHTEAFF
TRBV5-5	NA	many	TRBJ2-2	TGTGCCAGCAGCTCTGGGGAGTCGAACACCGGGGAGCTGTTTTTT	CASSSGESNTGELFF
TRBV5-1	TRBD2	many	TRBJ2-5	TGCGCCAGCAGCTTGGCCGGACTAGTGCAAGAGACCCAGTACTTC	CASSLAGLVQETQYF
TRBV7-9	NA	few	TRBJ2-1	TGTGCCAGCAGCTACTTGAGGGATGAGCAGTTCTTC	CASSYLRDEQFF
TRBV6-5	TRBD1	few	TRBJ2-2	TGTGCCAGCAGTTTTACAGGGGTTCGCACCGGGGAGCTGTTTTTT	CASSFTGVRTGELFF
TRBV4-1	NA	few	TRBJ1-1	TGCGCCAGCAGGACCGGGACCCCGGGTGAAGCTTTCTTT	CASRTGTPGEAFF
TRBV5-4	NA	large	TRBJ2-1	TGTGCCAGCAGCTTGGATGGGACTTCGTACAATGAGCAGTTCTTC	CASSLDGTSYNEQFF
TRBV9	NA	many	TRBJ2-3	TGTGCCAGCAGCGTAGGAGGGGGGACTAGCACAGATACGCAGTATTTT	CASSVGGGTSTDTQYF
TRBV7-8	NA	many	TRBJ2-7	TGTGCCAGCAGCTTACGGGGCCCGACAGACTACGAGCAGTACTTC	CASSLRGPTDYEQYF
TRBV7-2	NA	many	TRBJ2-5	TGTGCCAGCAGCTCCCCGCCCCTTAAAGAGACCCAGTACTTC	CASSSPPLKETQYF
TRBV6-5	TRBD1	many	TRBJ2-5	TGTGCCAGCAGTTATGCAGGGGGCCTCCAAGAGACCCAGTACTTC	CASSYAGGLQETQYF
TRBV7-8	TRBD2	many	TRBJ2-3	TGTGCCAGCAGCTTCCCACCTAGCGGGGAGGCATCCGGTACGCAGTATTTT	CASSFPPSGEASGTQYF
TRBV19	NA	few	TRBJ2-3	TGTGCCAGTAGTGAGGGAACGACTAGCACAGATACGCAGTATTTT	CASSEGTTSTDTQYF
TRBV7-6	TRBD1	many	TRBJ2-7	TGTGCCAGCAGCTTAGAAGTATTTTCGGGACAGGGGTTCTACGAGCAGTACTTC	CASSLEVFSGQGFYEQYF
TRBV28	NA	few	TRBJ2-1	TGTGCCAGCAGTTTAACAAGCTCCTACAATGAGCAGTTCTTC	CASSLTSSYNEQFF
TRBV12-3/TRBV12-4	NA	many	TRBJ2-3	TGTGCCAGCAGTTTATACGTCCCAGATACGCAGTATTTT	CASSLYVPDTQYF
TRBV10-3	TRBD1	once	TRBJ2-7	TGTGCCGCGTTCGGGGACAGCTCCTACGAGCAGTACTTC	CAAFGDSSYEQYF
TRBV5-1	NA	NA	TRBJ2-1	TGCGCCAGCAGCTTGAGGTGGGGGACACCAGCCAATGAGCAGTTCTTC	CASSLRWGTPANEQFF
TRBV4-1	NA	many	TRBJ1-5	TGCGCCAGCAGCCATCGCTGGGATTACAGTCAGCCCCAGCATTTT	CASSHRWDYSQPQHF
TRBV25-1	NA	many	TRBJ2-7	TGTGCCAGCTCTCCCGGGCCCTGGACATCGCCCTACGAGCAGTACTTC	CASSPGPWTSPYEQYF
TRBV7-2	NA	many	TRBJ2-3	TGTGCCAGCAGCTCGACAGAATGGGATACGCAGTATTTT	CASSSTEWDTQYF
TRBV29-1	NA	few	TRBJ2-2	TGCAGCGCGGCGGTAGGCGGGGAGCTGTTTTTT	CSAAVGGELFF
TRBV20-1	NA	many	TRBJ2-3	TGCAGTGCTAGAGATCCGGGCCGCACAGATACGCAGTATTTT	CSARDPGRTDTQYF
TRBV10-2	NA	few	TRBJ2-7	TGCGCCAGCACACCCCGGTTAGGGGATCCGGCCTACGAGCAGTACTTC	CASTPRLGDPAYEQYF
TRBV5-6	TRBD2	NA	TRBJ2-1	TGTGCCAGCAGCTCCGCGCTAGCGGGGGGCGGCCACTACAATGAGCAGTTCTTC	CASSSALAGGGHYNEQFF
TRBV7-8	NA	NA	TRBJ2-3	TGTGCCAGCAGCCACCTCTCCGGGGGCCCACGCGATACGCAGTATTTT	CASSHLSGGPRDTQYF
TRBV7-9	NA	NA	TRBJ1-1	TGTGCCAGCAGCCCTCTCACAGGAAACACTGAAGCTTTCTTT	CASSPLTGNTEAFF
TRBV4-1	TRBD2	few	TRBJ2-7	TGCGCCAGCAGCCCACTAGCGGGGGGCCCCTACGAGCAGTACTTC	CASSPLAGGPYEQYF
TRBV7-9	NA	NA	TRBJ1-4	TGTGCCAGCAGCCACGGGGCTTTTTGGGGAGATGAAAAACTGTTTTTT	CASSHGAFWGDEKLFF
TRBV20-1	TRBD2	many	TRBJ2-1	TGCAGTGCTAGACGGCTAGCGGGAAATGAGCAGTTCTTC	CSARRLAGNEQFF
TRBV7-9	NA	many	TRBJ2-3	TGTGCCAGCAGCTACACCGGGCCCGAGGCGGAGTATTTT	CASSYTGPEAEYF
TRBV4-3	NA	many	TRBJ2-4	TGCGCCAGCAGCCAAGTTTTGGGCGCGGATAACATTCAGTACTTC	CASSQVLGADNIQYF
TRBV11-2	TRBD2	few	TRBJ2-1	TGTGCCAGCAGCTATAGCGGGGGGGCCGGGAATGAGCAGTTCTTC	CASSYSGGAGNEQFF
TRBV10-2	NA	few	TRBJ1-1	TGCGCCAGCAGGACAGTTTCACCAAACACTGAAGCTTTCTTT	CASRTVSPNTEAFF